This passage covers 9 T cell receptor beta chains from one sample sequenced in a study of OX40 agonist ivuxolimab in advanced cancers. Some clones are missing from TCRdb's copy, which holds only in-frame ones; the method was immunoSEQ multiplex PCR. The table has about 57,000 clones, about 83% seen once. The material was CD4+ or CD8+ T cells sorted from blood, obtained in a trial of the OX40 agonist ivuxolimab. These receptors all come from an adult with an advanced solid tumor such as melanoma, head and neck, liver or kidney cancer.

This clone was found once. The chain is built from TRBV28 and TRBJ1-2, with D perhaps matching TRBD1 (5 bases). Trimming pared 5 bases from V and 13 bases from J, leaving 20 bases between. The CDR3 loop spans 13 amino acids. Germline assignment: CDR1 MDHEN and CDR2 SYDVKM. Here the CDR3 reads CASSIRGAGWITF. CDR3 coding DNA: TGTGCCAGCAGTATTAGGGGTGCAGGATGGATCACCTTC.

The V and J genes are TRBV27 and TRBJ2-7; 9 bases are shared with TRBD1. Trimming cost V 10 bases and J 0 bases; bases outside gene matches: 4. CDR1 is MNHEY, CDR2 SMNVEV, per germline (reference sequence). The CDR3 runs 13 residues. CDR3 sequence: CATQGQGSYEQYF. The CDR3 DNA reads TGTGCCACCCAGGGACAGGGCTCCTACGAGCAGTACTTC.

The chain is built from TRBV27 and TRBJ2-1; 9 nucleotides line up with TRBD1. Trimming took 4 bases from V and 0 from J; bases not matched to a gene: 13. Germline CDR1 and CDR2: MNHEY and SMNVEV (reference sequence). This CDR3 contains 19 residues. The CDR3 loop reads CASSSPTGGRFSSYNEQFF. CDR3 DNA: TGTGCCAGCAGTTCTCCTACAGGGGGCCGATTTAGCTCCTACAATGAGCAGTTCTTC.

The genes are TRBV14 and TRBJ2-1; tentatively, D is TRBD1 (6 bases). The CDR3 contains 16 residues. Trimming removed 1 base from V and 8 bases from J, with 18 bases in between. Germline CDR1 SGHDN, CDR2 FVKESK. CDR3 nucleotides: TGTGCCAGCAGCCAAGGGCCGGGACACTTAAGGGATGAGCAGTTCTTC. Amino acid sequence: CASSQGPGHLRDEQFF.

This clone was counted once. This rearrangement joins TRBV10-3 to TRBJ2-2; TRBD2 agrees at 12 bases. V trimming: 3 bases; J trimming: 1 base; junction bases outside the gene matches: 18. Germline V lookup: CDR1 ENHRY, CDR2 SYGVKD. The CDR3 covers 22 residues. The CDR3 DNA is TGTGCCATCAGTGACTACGAGACCAAGACTAGCGGGGGTAATTTGAACACCGGGGAGCTGTTTTTT. It yields the protein CAISDYETKTSGGNLNTGELFF.

The chain couples TRBV9 to TRBJ1-1; D perhaps matches TRBD1 (6 bases). CDR1 is SGDLS, CDR2 YYNGEE, per germline. Deletions cut 3 bases from V and 4 bases from J, with 10 bases between. This CDR3 has 13 amino acids. DNA of the CDR3: TGTGCCAGCAGCGCAGGGGCGGGCACTGAAGCTTTCTTT. Translating gives CASSAGAGTEAFF. Full variable domain (outside the CDR3, taken from reference TRBV9 and TRBJ1-1): DSGVTQTPKHLITATGQRVTLRCSPRSGDLSVYWYQQSLDQGLQFLIQYYNGEERAKGNILERFSAQQFPDLHSELNLSSLELGDSALYFCASSAGAGTEAFFGQGTRLTVV.

This rearrangement joins TRBV11-2 to TRBJ1-1; perhaps TRBD1 as D (6 bases). V was trimmed by 5 bases and J by 4 bases, leaving 14 bases between them. Germline CDR1 is SGHAT and CDR2 is FQNNGV. This CDR3 is built from 14 residues. The CDR3 loop reads CASSPDRTSTEAFF. The CDR3 DNA reads as TGTGCCAGCAGCCCAGACAGGACGTCCACTGAAGCTTTCTTT.

V and J are TRBV4-2 and TRBJ1-3, with D maybe TRBD1 (6 bases). The CDR3 spans 17 residues. The ends were cut back, 3 bases at V and 4 bases at J, with 19 bases in the middle. Germline V gene sequence: CDR1 LGHNA, CDR2 YNFKEQ. The CDR3 nucleotides are TGTGCCAGCAGCCAGGCCGCGGTAGGGGGAATGGGAAACACCATATATTTT. It codes for CASSQAAVGGMGNTIYF.

The V call is TRBV27, the J call TRBJ1-1; the D is unclear. The CDR3 length is 12 residues. The ends were cut back, 5 bases at V and 8 bases at J, with 12 bases in the middle. The V gene's germline CDR1 is MNHEY and CDR2 SMNVEV (reference sequence). The CDR3 reads CASSIPGHEAFF. DNA of the CDR3: TGTGCCAGCAGTATACCGGGTCACGAAGCTTTCTTT.